This entry is about one TCR beta chain. Antigen specificity is unknown. V was trimmed by 2 bases and J by 4 bases, leaving 15 bases between them. CDR1 and CDR2 from the germline V gene are SGHVS and FQNEAQ. The CDR3 covers 15 residues. The sample belongs to a study of beta chain features in type 1 diabetes. Donors contributed one heparinised blood draw apiece, averaging about 116 mL. Sorting based on CD45RO/CCR7/CD25/CD127/CD95/CD27 separated CD4+ naive, central memory, regulatory and stem cell-like memory cells. Isolated RNA was reverse transcribed in full, so expressed TCRB transcripts were sequenced. The table came from immunoSEQ multiplex PCR; TCRdb's copy has only in-frame clones and leaves some out. The table has about 400,000 clones, 10% to 15% seen once. The study, taken as a whole, reports: All four CD4+ subsets of Type 1 diabetes patients contained TCRB CDR3s that were moderately but significantly shorter.

The chain carries TRBV7-8 and TRBJ2-7, with D hard to call. This clonotype originated in a woman between 18 and 30 years old with type 1 diabetes. The sample consisted of naive CD4+ T cells from blood. The DNA of the CDR3 is TGTGCCAGCAGCTTATTAATTGGGCTTGGGTACGAGCAGTACTTC. This encodes CASSLLIGLGYEQYF.